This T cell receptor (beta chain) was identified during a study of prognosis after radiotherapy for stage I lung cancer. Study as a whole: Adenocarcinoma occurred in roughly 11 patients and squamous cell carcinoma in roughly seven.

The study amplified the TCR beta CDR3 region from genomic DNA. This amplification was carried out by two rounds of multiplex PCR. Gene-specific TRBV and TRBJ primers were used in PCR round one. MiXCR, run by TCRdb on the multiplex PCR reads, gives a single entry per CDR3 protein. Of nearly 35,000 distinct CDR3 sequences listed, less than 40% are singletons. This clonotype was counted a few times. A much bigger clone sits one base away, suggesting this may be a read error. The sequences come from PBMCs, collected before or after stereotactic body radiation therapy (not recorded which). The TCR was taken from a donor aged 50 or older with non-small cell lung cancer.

The CDR3 nucleotides read TGTGCCACCAAGGGTGGACTAGCGGGATATTTGGAGACCCAGTACTTC. Translation: CATKGGLAGYLETQYF. The chain links TRBV10-3 to TRBJ2-5; 12 bases are a match to TRBD2. Germline CDR1 is ENHRY and CDR2 is SYGVKD. J lost 5 bases, V lost 10 bases, and 14 bases had no gene match. The CDR3 is 16 residues long.